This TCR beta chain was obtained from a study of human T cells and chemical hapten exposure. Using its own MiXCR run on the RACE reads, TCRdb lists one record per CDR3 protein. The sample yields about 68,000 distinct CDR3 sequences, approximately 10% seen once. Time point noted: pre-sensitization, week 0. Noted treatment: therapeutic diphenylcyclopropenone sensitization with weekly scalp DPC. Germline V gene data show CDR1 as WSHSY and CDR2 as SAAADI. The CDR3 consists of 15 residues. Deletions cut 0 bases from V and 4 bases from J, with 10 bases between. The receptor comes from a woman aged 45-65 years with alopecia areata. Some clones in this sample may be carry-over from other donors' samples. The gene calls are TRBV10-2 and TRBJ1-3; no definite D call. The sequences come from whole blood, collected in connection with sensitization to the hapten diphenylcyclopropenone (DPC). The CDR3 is CASSESAYRGNTIYF. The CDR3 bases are TGCGCCAGCAGTGAGTCGGCGTACCGCGGAAACACCATATATTTT.